This passage covers 30 T cell receptor beta chains from one sample sequenced in a study of post-analysis software for immune sequencing data. Findings and limits, study-wide: Higher frequency in patients than in controls was seen for roughly five TRBV segments, with TRBV5-6, TRBV5-1 and TRBV20-1 among them.

These receptors have no known antigen. cDNA libraries of TCR beta carried unique molecular identifiers. TCRdb redid the calling of the PCR reads with MiXCR, one entry per CDR3 protein. The repertoire holds around 770,000 distinct CDR3 sequences, with around 42% as singletons. Material: blood. The receptors derive from a girl aged 10 to 17 with multiple sclerosis.

The chain employs TRBV3-1 and TRBJ1-1; D unresolved. The CDR3 consists of 12 residues. The germline V gene encodes CDR1 LGHDT and CDR2 YNNKEL (reference sequence). Trimming removed 0 bases at V and 7 bases at J, with 6 bases between. This CDR3 is CASSQDLSEAFF. In nucleotides, the CDR3 is TGTGCCAGCAGCCAAGATCTCAGTGAAGCTTTCTTT.

The rearrangement uses TRBV6-5 and TRBJ1-2, with D possibly TRBD1 on 5 matching bases. V was cut by 0 bases and J by 2 bases, with 16 bases left in between. The CDR3 runs 17 residues. Germline-derived CDR1 and CDR2 are MNHEY and SVGAGI. CDR3 sequence reads: CASSYSHQGWANYGYTF. Written as DNA, the CDR3 is TGTGCCAGCAGTTACTCACATCAGGGATGGGCCAACTATGGCTACACCTTC.

The table lists this clonotype with a few counts. The chain's CDR3 is CASSLREGFVETQYF. The CDR3 DNA reads as TGTGCCAGCAGTTTGCGGGAGGGGTTCGTTGAGACCCAGTACTTC. The chain employs TRBV27 and TRBJ2-5; 9 positions agree with TRBD2. V lost 3 bases, J lost 5 bases, and 7 bases stayed unmatched. The CDR3 has 15 amino acids. CDR1 is MNHEY and CDR2 is SMNVEV in the germline V gene (reference sequence).

This sequence joins TRBV28 and TRBJ2-5; the D call may be TRBD1 or TRBD2 (5 bases each). In germline, CDR1 is MDHEN, CDR2 SYDVKM. The CDR3 is 14 amino acids. V lost 5 bases, J lost 4 bases, and 14 bases lay in between. CDR3 region: CASSPLGVGETQYF. The CDR3 coding sequence is TGTGCCAGCAGTCCCTTGGGGGTGGGAGAGACCCAGTACTTC.

The V and J genes are TRBV6-5 and TRBJ2-5; 13 bases map to TRBD2. Germline V gives CDR1 MNHEY, CDR2 SVGAGI. The CDR3 loop spans 14 amino acids. V lost 10 bases, J lost 2 bases, and 4 bases stayed unmatched. The CDR3: CATKLAGGQETQYF. The CDR3 DNA reads TGTGCCACGAAACTAGCGGGAGGGCAAGAGACCCAGTACTTC.

The chain carries TRBV5-1 and TRBJ2-3; possible D gene TRBD1, 6 bases. Germline CDR1 SGHRS, CDR2 YFSETQ. The ends were cut back, 1 base at V and 2 bases at J, with 11 bases in the middle. The CDR3 contains 15 residues. The CDR3, as DNA: TGCGCCAGCAGCTTGAGGGGGATCTCCACAGATACGCAGTATTTT. It specifies CASSLRGISTDTQYF.

The sample holds a few counts of this clonotype. V and J are TRBV4-1 and TRBJ1-1; D remains ambiguous. Between the trimmed V and J ends, which lost 1 base and 0 bases, there was a span of 9 bases. Germline CDR1 is MGHRA and CDR2 is YSYEKL. This CDR3 is 15 amino acids long. In nucleotides, the CDR3 is TGCGCCAGCAGCCAAGCGTCGACTTTGAACACTGAAGCTTTCTTT. It is translated as CASSQASTLNTEAFF.

The rearrangement uses TRBV7-8 and TRBJ2-7; 8 positions match TRBD2. This CDR3 has 21 amino acids. V was clipped by 1 base and J by 7 bases; unmatched bases: 27. The germline V gene has CDR1 SGHVS and CDR2 FQNEAQ. CDR3 residues: CASSLVLSGTSGVPSYNEQYF. In DNA form, the CDR3 reads TGTGCCAGCAGCTTAGTATTGTCCGGTACTAGCGGAGTTCCATCCTACAATGAGCAGTACTTC.

The chain combines TRBV4-2 with TRBJ2-3, with 8 bases identical to TRBD2. CDR3 length equals 16 residues. Germline CDR1 LGHNA, CDR2 YNFKEQ. V was pared by 3 bases and J by 2 bases, with 7 bases of the junction left unmatched. The CDR3 coding sequence is TGTGCCAGCAGCCAGGGGCCGGGACTAGACACAGATACGCAGTATTTT. Protein: CASSQGPGLDTDTQYF.

For this clonotype: At one boundary the junction diverges from the germline segment, which might be a read error. J is TRBJ2-7 and V is TRBV27; TRBD2 aligns across 11 bases. Germline V gene data show CDR1 as MNHEY and CDR2 as SMNVEV (reference sequence). The CDR3 length is 15 residues. The CDR3 is CASSHTSGSPYEQYF. The CDR3 nucleotides are TGTGCCAGCAGTCACACTAGCGGGAGCCCCTACGAGCAGTACTTT.

This clonotype was counted only a few times. This CDR3 is CSVRGRQMNTEAFF. The CDR3 nucleotides read TGCAGCGTCCGTGGACGGCAGATGAACACTGAAGCTTTCTTT. The chain employs TRBV29-1 and TRBJ1-1, with D hard to call. Trimming shortened V by 6 bases and J by 0 bases, and 14 bases separated the two germline ends. CDR1 is SQVTM and CDR2 is ANQGSEA in the germline V gene. This CDR3 is 14 amino acids long.

This clonotype occurred a few times. The chain combines TRBV20-1 with TRBJ1-1; tentative D call: TRBD1 (6 bases). Germline values: CDR1 DFQATT, CDR2 SNEGSKA (reference sequence). The ends were cut back, 4 bases at V and 1 base at J, with 13 bases in the middle. There are 14 residues in the CDR3. CDR3 in DNA: TGCAGTGCTAAACCGGGACACCCGAACACTGAAGCTTTCTTT. Translation: CSAKPGHPNTEAFF.

The chain links TRBV3-1 to TRBJ1-2; 9 bases agree with TRBD1. The CDR3 contains 16 residues. Germline V gene sequence: CDR1 LGHDT, CDR2 YNNKEL (reference sequence). V gave up 4 bases and J gave up 1 base; unmatched junction bases: 7. CDR3 loop: CASSPTGTGNNYGYTF. The CDR3 DNA reads as TGTGCCAGCAGCCCTACCGGGACAGGGAATAACTATGGCTACACCTTC.

This chain joins TRBV5-1 and TRBJ2-7; the D call may be TRBD1 or TRBD2 (5 bases each). This CDR3 spans 16 amino acids. Trimming removed 3 bases at V and 1 base at J, with 17 bases between. The germline V gene encodes CDR1 SGHRS and CDR2 YFSETQ. CDR3 bases: TGCGCCAGCAGCTCGGGACCGGGAAGACCTTCCTACGAGCAGTACTTC. Residues: CASSSGPGRPSYEQYF.

This clonotype has more than one count but fewer than ten. The chain employs TRBV5-1 and TRBJ2-3, with D perhaps matching TRBD1 (6 bases). The germline V and J ends were trimmed by 4 bases and 6 bases, with 15 bases remaining between them. Per the germline V gene, CDR1 is SGHRS and CDR2 is YFSETQ. The CDR3 has 14 residues. The CDR3 region has the DNA TGCGCCAGCAGCCCGGAGCAGGGGTCGGATACGCAGTATTTT. This sequence encodes CASSPEQGSDTQYF.

This rearrangement joins TRBV29-1 to TRBJ2-1, with D possibly being TRBD1 (6 bases). The V gene's germline CDR1 is SQVTM and CDR2 ANQGSEA. The CDR3 has 11 amino acids. V gave up 6 bases and J gave up 6 bases, with 9 bases separating them. CDR3 nucleotide sequence: TGCAGCGTCCTACAGGGCAATGAGCAGTTCTTC. Protein product: CSVLQGNEQFF.

The CDR3 DNA is TGTGCCAGCAGGGCTAGCGGGGCAAGGGCGGAGACCCAGTACTTC. This translates into CASRASGARAETQYF. V gene TRBV27 combines with J gene TRBJ2-5; 9 bases fit TRBD2. CDR1 is MNHEY and CDR2 is SMNVEV in the germline V gene (reference sequence). With 6 bases clipped from V and 5 bases from J, the junction kept 10 bases outside the gene matches. This CDR3 comprises 15 residues.

Only a few counts were recorded for this clonotype. CDR3 coding DNA: TGTGCCAGCAGTGATGTGGGAATACCCTACAATGAGCAGTTCTTC. As protein: CASSDVGIPYNEQFF. V usage is TRBV2 and J usage is TRBJ2-1, with no clear D. With 3 bases removed from V and 2 bases from J, the gap between germline ends came to 11 bases. The CDR3 is made up of 15 amino acids. The germline V gene has CDR1 SNHLY and CDR2 FYNNEI.

This clonotype was counted only a few times. The rearrangement uses TRBV29-1 and TRBJ1-5, with TRBD1 matching 7 bases. Germline V gene lookup returns CDR1 SQVTM and CDR2 ANQGSEA. J gave up 3 bases and V 5 bases, and 4 bases lay outside the gene matches. The CDR3 has 13 amino acids. This CDR3 is CSVSGTANQPQHF. Written as DNA, the CDR3 is TGCAGCGTTTCAGGGACAGCCAATCAGCCCCAGCATTTT.

This clonotype was seen a single time. This chain links TRBV21-1 with TRBJ2-5. TRBV21-1 is labeled a pseudogene. The CDR3 spans 14 residues. Written as DNA, the CDR3 is TGTGCCAGCAGCAAAGACCCAGGTTGGGAGACCCAGTACTTC. It specifies CASSKDPGWETQYF.

The chain is built from TRBV24-1 and TRBJ2-5, with D uncertain. Germline-derived CDR1 and CDR2 are KGHDR and SFDVKD. The CDR3 loop spans 11 amino acids. V lost 6 bases and J 1 base, leaving 2 bases between the germline ends. The CDR3 reads CATSRQETQYF. CDR3 nucleotide sequence: TGTGCCACCAGTCGCCAAGAGACCCAGTACTTC.

This clonotype showed up just a few times. The J gene is TRBJ2-1, the V gene TRBV20-1; D gene uncertain. CDR1 is DFQATT, CDR2 SNEGSKA, per germline (reference sequence). There are 15 residues in the CDR3. V was shortened by 5 bases and J by 1 base, with 15 bases between the two germline ends. This chain's CDR3 is CSAPPDSQSYNEQFF. The CDR3 nucleotides read TGCAGTGCTCCACCCGACTCGCAGTCCTACAATGAGCAGTTCTTC.

This clonotype turned up a few times. The rearrangement joins TRBV20-1 to TRBJ2-7; 11 nucleotides match TRBD1. V lost 2 bases and J lost 0; bases outside the gene matches: 12. Germline CDR1 is DFQATT and CDR2 is SNEGSKA (reference sequence). CDR3 length: 18 amino acids. CDR3 coding DNA: TGCAGTGCTAGACCCCCCGGACAGGGGGCCCTTAACTCCTACGAGCAGTACTTC. As protein: CSARPPGQGALNSYEQYF.

This clonotype has only a few counts. The chain is built from TRBV10-2 and TRBJ2-7; D is possibly TRBD2 (6 bases). The J call is in doubt because the DNA end fits TRBJ2-5 better. The CDR3 has 14 amino acids. CDR1 is WSHSY, CDR2 SAAADI, per germline. CDR3 amino acids: CASSEPGSGETQYF. As DNA, the CDR3 is TGCGCCAGCAGTGAGCCCGGGAGCGGGGAGACCCAGTACTTC.

The J gene is TRBJ1-5, the V gene TRBV30; D is unclear. V was clipped by 1 base and J by 1 base, with 5 bases between them. Germline values: CDR1 GTSNPN, CDR2 SVGIG (reference sequence). This CDR3 region has 13 residues. CDR3 DNA: TGTGCCTGGAGTGACGGGAGCAATCAGCCCCAGCATTTT. The encoded protein is CAWSDGSNQPQHF.

This clonotype showed up just a few times. This chain links TRBV20-1 with TRBJ1-4, with D maybe TRBD1 (5 bases). In germline, CDR1 is DFQATT, CDR2 SNEGSKA (reference sequence). Trimming removed 3 bases from V and 8 bases from J, with 16 bases in between. The CDR3 consists of 14 residues. The CDR3 DNA is TGCAGTGCTAGGGATGGGACCCGGCCGGAAAAACTGTTTTTT. Its translation: CSARDGTRPEKLFF.

This clonotype was seen once. Germline is not matched at one junction end, which may reflect a read error. This rearrangement joins TRBV12-3 or TRBV12-4 to TRBJ2-6, with D possibly TRBD1 on 6 matching bases. The CDR3 length is 13 residues. The CDR3 protein is CASSFSGANVRTF. The CDR3 nucleotides are TGTGCCAGCAGTTTTTCAGGGGCCAACGTCCGGACTTTC.

This chain connects TRBV27 to TRBJ2-5; possibly TRBD1 or TRBD2 for D (7 bases each). With the DNA end fitting TRBJ2-7 better, the J assignment may be wrong. This CDR3 contains 18 residues. Germline CDR1 is MNHEY and CDR2 is SMNVEV (reference sequence). The DNA of the CDR3 is TGTGCCAGCAGTCCCTTAGGGGGCGTGGCAGGGAGGGTTTACGAGCAGTACTTC. Protein: CASSPLGGVAGRVYEQYF.

This chain links TRBV7-9 with TRBJ2-3, with a possible D match to TRBD2 (6 bases). CDR1 is SEHNR and CDR2 is FQNEAQ in the germline V gene (reference sequence). The CDR3 consists of 15 residues. The V and J ends lost 3 bases and 4 bases respectively, with 14 bases between them. The CDR3 region has the DNA TGTGCCAGCAGCTTGGTAGCGGCTGGGGCAGATACGCAGTATTTT. Protein product: CASSLVAAGADTQYF.

This clonotype was observed a handful of times. The chain joins TRBV12-3 or TRBV12-4 to TRBJ2-1; perhaps TRBD2 as D (5 bases). This CDR3 contains 13 residues. V lost 5 bases and J lost 6, with 11 bases in between. The CDR3 DNA reads TGTGCCAGCAGTCCCGCGGCGGGCAATGAGCAGTTCTTC. Translating it yields CASSPAAGNEQFF.